A selection of T cell receptor beta chains follows, all from one sample in a study of blood T cell repertoires in COVID-19. Measured with immunoSEQ multiplex PCR; TCRdb has only the in-frame clones, and not every one. In the table there are 14,000 or so clones, roughly 87% of which are singletons. The sample consisted of peripheral blood. Receptors were obtained from a human donor in a cohort sampled during active COVID-19. Both conserved end residues are trimmed from each CDR3.

V gene,J gene,CDR3 protein
TRBV6-5,TRBJ2-7,ASRTSRGAEQY
TRBV19,TRBJ2-6,ASSPDRAGANVLT
TRBV19,TRBJ1-5,ASSTGGRQPQH
TRBV4-2,TRBJ2-7,ASSPEQRSSYEQY
TRBV14,TRBJ2-1,ASSPQLSGNNEQF
TRBV9,TRBJ2-6,ASSVGGLAGGPGANVLT
TRBV3-1/TRBV3-2,TRBJ2-1,ASSQVGLAGLNEQF
TRBV6-1,TRBJ2-4,ASSEGSGGSLAKNIQY
TRBV11-3,TRBJ1-2,ASSLDPTWAGYT
TRBV7-2,TRBJ2-1,ASSFGGGGSDEQF
TRBV18,TRBJ1-2,ASSRLGGEWDYGYT
TRBV30,TRBJ1-2,AWSVRWGDGYT
TRBV5-4,TRBJ2-7,ASSSTGEVRQY
TRBV5-6,TRBJ2-5,ASSLGQGRQETQY
TRBV6-6,TRBJ2-2,ASSYSGGAPTGELF
TRBV15,TRBJ1-6,ATRTGLGTSPLH
TRBV5-4,TRBJ1-2,ASSLRDSVYGYT
TRBV9,TRBJ1-1,ASSGGQEGWKNTEAF
TRBV10-3,TRBJ1-2,AISGRGQLYGYT
TRBV29-1,TRBJ2-7,SVKTGGSSYEQY
TRBV18,TRBJ2-7,ASSPNIASRGNYEQY
TRBV10-2,TRBJ1-2,ASRAEDRKVGYT
TRBV11-3,TRBJ2-1,ASSLGLAGANEQF
TRBV6-5,TRBJ2-1,ASSSGSGGSYNEQF
TRBV7-5,TRBJ1-5,ARSLVRGLQPQH
TRBV7-9,TRBJ1-4,ASRPGVGSLNEKLF
TRBV5-1,TRBJ1-3,ASSLGGTGNTIY
TRBV29-1,TRBJ2-7,SVDRASGKGYEQY
TRBV7-9,TRBJ2-1,ASRGTTGSEQF
TRBV9,TRBJ2-2,ASSVLAGGRSGELF
TRBV6-6,TRBJ2-1,ASLFSGTSYNEQF
TRBV11-3,TRBJ2-3,ASSLGQGDTQY
TRBV24-1,TRBJ2-7,ATSDSTGTGIYEQY
TRBV4-3,TRBJ1-2,ASSQDSRPDRGHGYT
TRBV10-2,TRBJ2-7,ASRRGGGGNSYEQY
TRBV5-4,TRBJ2-5,ASSLSRRETQY
TRBV28,TRBJ1-4,ASSLYSRQWEKLF
TRBV5-1,TRBJ2-3,ASSLWVGGADTQY
TRBV6-6,TRBJ1-2,ASSYPRQGADYGYT
TRBV25-1,TRBJ2-1,ASSLTAGGRAGRDEQF